The T cell receptor beta chain described here comes from a study of shared clonotypes between healthy human individuals. Within Nashville, Tennessee resided all donors, each a Caucasian adult. When samples were unsorted, tens of millions of PBMCs were used for genomic DNA. Samples underwent the assay at deep level. It was across several immunoSEQ plates that each subset's genomic DNA was evenly split. Data came from immunoSEQ multiplex PCR; TCRdb stores just in-frame clones and leaves some out. The data show approximately 470,000 clones, 81% seen once. The CDR3 has 14 amino acids. V dropped 10 bases and J dropped 2 bases, with 15 bases sitting between them. CDR1 is SGHRS, CDR2 YFSETQ, per germline. As concerns this clone: This probably arose from a read error, given a far larger clone one base away.

The rearrangement links TRBV5-1 to TRBJ2-2, with D perhaps TRBD1 (6 bases). This TCR was sampled from a woman aged 40-49 years in good health. Some clones in this sample may be carry-over from other donors' samples. The specimen sequenced was PBMCs. Here the CDR3 reads CAGKGQTNTGELFF. In nucleotides, the CDR3 is TGCGCCGGCAAAGGACAGACCAACACCGGGGAGCTGTTTTTT. The full variable domain, in which reference TRBV5-1 and TRBJ2-2 provide the parts outside the CDR3, is KAGVTQTPRYLIKTRGQQVTLSCSPISGHRSVSWYQQTPGQGLQFLFEYFSETQRNKGNFPGRFSGRQFSNSRSEMNVSTLELGDSALYLCAGKGQTNTGELFFGEGSRLTVL.